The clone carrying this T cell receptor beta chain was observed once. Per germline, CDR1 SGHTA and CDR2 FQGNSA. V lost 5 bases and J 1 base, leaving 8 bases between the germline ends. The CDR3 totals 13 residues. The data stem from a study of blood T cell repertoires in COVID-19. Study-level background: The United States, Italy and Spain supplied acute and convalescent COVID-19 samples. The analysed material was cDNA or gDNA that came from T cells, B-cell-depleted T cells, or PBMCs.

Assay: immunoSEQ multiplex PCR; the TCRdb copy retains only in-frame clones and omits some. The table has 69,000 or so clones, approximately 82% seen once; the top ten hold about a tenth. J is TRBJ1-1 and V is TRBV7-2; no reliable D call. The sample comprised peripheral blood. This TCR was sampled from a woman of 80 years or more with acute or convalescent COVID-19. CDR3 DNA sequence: TGTGCCAGCAGCCCAACATGGAACACTGAAGCTTTCTTT. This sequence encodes CASSPTWNTEAFF. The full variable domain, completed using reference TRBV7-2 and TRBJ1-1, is GAGVSQSPSNKVTEKGKDVELRCDPISGHTALYWYRQSLGQGLEFLIYFQGNSAPDKSGLPSDRFSAERTGGSVSTLTIQRTQQEDSAVYLCASSPTWNTEAFFGQGTRLTVV.